This T cell receptor (beta chain) was sequenced in a study of cytomegalovirus exposure and HLA in healthy donors. The donors were part of the 120-subject validation cohort, which stood apart from the roughly 680-subject first cohort. Comments on this clone: At one end, the junction sequence differs from germline, possibly due to a read error.

Germline values: CDR1 SGHRS, CDR2 YFSETQ. The CDR3 consists of 14 residues. Libraries were prepared by immunoSEQ multiplex PCR; TCRdb keeps only in-frame clonotypes and omits some of them. The repertoire holds over 200,000 clones, 70% to 90% seen once, with approximately 2.9% in the top ten. The sequence came from a woman aged 18-29 years in good health and CMV-seronegative. V usage is TRBV5-1 and J usage is TRBJ2-7, with TRBD2 identical over 9 bases. Sequences were obtained from PBMCs. CDR3 in DNA: TGCGCCAGCAGCTTGCCTAGCGGGAACCCCGAGCAATACTTC. Encoded protein: CASSLPSGNPEQYF.